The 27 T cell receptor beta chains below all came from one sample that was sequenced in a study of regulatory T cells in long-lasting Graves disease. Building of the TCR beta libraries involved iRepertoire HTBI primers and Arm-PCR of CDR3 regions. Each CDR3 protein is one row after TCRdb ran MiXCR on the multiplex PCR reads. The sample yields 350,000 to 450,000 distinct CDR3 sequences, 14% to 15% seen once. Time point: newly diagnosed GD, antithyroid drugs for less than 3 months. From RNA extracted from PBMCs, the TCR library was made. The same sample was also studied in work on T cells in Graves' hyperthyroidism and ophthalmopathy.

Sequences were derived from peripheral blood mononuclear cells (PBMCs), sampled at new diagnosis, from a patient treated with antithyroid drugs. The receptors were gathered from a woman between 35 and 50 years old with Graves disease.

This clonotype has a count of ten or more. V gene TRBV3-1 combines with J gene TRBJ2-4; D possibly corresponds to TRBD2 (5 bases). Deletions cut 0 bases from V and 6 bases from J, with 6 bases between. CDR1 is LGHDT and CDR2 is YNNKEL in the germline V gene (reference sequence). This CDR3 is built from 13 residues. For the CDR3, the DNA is TGTGCCAGCAGCCAAGAGGGAGTAAACATTCAGTACTTC. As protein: CASSQEGVNIQYF. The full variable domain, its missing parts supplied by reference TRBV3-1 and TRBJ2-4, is DTAVSQTPKYLVTQMGNDKSIKCEQNLGHDTMYWYKQDSKKFLKIMFSYNNKELIINETVPNRFSPKSPDKAHLNLHINSLELGDSAVYFCASSQEGVNIQYFGAGTRLSVL.

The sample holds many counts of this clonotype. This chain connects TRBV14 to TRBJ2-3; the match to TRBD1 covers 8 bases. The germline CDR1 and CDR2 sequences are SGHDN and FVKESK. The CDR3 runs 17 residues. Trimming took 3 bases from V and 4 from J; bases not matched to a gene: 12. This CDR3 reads CASSHSLGAGGADTQYF. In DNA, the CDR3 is TGTGCCAGCAGCCATTCCCTTGGGGCAGGGGGCGCAGATACGCAGTATTTT.

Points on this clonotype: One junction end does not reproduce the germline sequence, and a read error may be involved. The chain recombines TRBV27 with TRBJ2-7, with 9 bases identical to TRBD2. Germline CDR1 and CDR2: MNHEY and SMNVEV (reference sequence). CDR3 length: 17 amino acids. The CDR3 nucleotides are TGTGCCAGCAGTCTATCCGAGCGTAGCGGGAGAGTATACGAGCAGTACTTC. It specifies CASSLSERSGRVYEQYF.

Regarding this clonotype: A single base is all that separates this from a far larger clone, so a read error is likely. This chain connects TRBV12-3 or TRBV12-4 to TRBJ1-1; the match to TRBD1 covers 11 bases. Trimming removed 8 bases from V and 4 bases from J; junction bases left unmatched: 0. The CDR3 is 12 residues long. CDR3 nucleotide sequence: TGTGCCAGCGGGACAGGGGGCACTGAAGCTTTCTTT. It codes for CASGTGGTEAFF.

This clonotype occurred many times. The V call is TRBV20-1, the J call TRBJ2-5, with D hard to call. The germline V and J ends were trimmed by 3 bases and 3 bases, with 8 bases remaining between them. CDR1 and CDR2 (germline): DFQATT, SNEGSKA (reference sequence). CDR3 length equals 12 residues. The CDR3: CSARGSKETQYF. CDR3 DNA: TGCAGTGCTAGGGGCTCGAAAGAGACCCAGTACTTC.

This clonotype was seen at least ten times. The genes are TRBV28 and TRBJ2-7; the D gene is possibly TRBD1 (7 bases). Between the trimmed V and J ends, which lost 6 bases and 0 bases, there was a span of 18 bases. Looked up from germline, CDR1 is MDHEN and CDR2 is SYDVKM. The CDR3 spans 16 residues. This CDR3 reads CASSQGGGVSSYEQYF. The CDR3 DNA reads TGTGCCAGCAGCCAGGGGGGCGGGGTCAGCTCCTACGAGCAGTACTTC.

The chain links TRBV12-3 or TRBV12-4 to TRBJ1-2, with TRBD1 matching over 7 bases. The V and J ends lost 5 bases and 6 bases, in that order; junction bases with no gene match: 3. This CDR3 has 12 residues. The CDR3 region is CASSVRGNGYTF. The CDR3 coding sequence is TGTGCCAGCAGTGTCAGGGGGAATGGCTACACCTTC.

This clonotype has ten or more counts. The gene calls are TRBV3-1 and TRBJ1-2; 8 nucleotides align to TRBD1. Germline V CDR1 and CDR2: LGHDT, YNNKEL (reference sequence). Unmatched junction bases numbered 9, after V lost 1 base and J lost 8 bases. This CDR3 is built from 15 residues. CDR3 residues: CASSQASGQGEGYTF. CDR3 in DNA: TGTGCCAGCAGCCAAGCCTCCGGACAGGGCGAAGGCTACACCTTC.

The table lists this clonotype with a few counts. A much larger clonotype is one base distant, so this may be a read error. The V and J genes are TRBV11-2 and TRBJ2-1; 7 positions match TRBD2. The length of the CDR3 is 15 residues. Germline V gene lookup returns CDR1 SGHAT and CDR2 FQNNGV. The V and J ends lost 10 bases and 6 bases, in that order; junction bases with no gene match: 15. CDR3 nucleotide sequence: TGTGCCAACAGATCTCCCTACGGGGGGATCAATGAGCAGTTCTTC. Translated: CANRSPYGGINEQFF.

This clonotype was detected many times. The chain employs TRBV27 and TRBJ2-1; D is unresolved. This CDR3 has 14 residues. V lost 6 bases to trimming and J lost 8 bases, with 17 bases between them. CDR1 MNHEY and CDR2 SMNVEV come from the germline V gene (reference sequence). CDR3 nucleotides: TGTGCCAGCAGGGTTCGGACGACGCACTATGAGCAGTTCTTC. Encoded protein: CASRVRTTHYEQFF.

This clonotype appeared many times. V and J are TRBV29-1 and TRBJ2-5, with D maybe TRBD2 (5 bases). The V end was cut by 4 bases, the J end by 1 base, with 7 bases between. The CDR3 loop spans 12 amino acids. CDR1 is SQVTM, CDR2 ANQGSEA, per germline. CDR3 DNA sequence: TGCAGCGTTGTCGGGATCCAAGAGACCCAGTACTTC. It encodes CSVVGIQETQYF.

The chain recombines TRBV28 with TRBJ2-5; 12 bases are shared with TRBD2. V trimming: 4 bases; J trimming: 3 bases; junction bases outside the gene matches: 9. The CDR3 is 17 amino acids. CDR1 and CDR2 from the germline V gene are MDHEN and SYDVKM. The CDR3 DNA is TGTGCCAGCAGTTCCCTCCTAGCGGGAGGGTCCAAAGAGACCCAGTACTTC. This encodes CASSSLLAGGSKETQYF.

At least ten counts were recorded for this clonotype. This CDR3 is CASSRGDRGRETQYF. The CDR3, as DNA: TGTGCCAGCAGCCGTGGGGACAGGGGACGGGAGACCCAGTACTTC. This sequence joins TRBV9 and TRBJ2-5; 10 bases map to TRBD1. V lost 4 bases and J lost 5; bases outside the gene matches: 8. CDR1 is SGDLS and CDR2 is YYNGEE in the germline V gene. CDR3 length equals 15 residues.

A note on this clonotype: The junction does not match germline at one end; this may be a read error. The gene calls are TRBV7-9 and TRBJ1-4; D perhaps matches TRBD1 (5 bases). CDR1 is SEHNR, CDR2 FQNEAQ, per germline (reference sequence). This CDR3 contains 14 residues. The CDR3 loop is CASSLIQGGEELVF. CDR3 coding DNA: TGTGCCAGCAGCTTGATCCAGGGCGGTGAAGAACTGGTTTTT.

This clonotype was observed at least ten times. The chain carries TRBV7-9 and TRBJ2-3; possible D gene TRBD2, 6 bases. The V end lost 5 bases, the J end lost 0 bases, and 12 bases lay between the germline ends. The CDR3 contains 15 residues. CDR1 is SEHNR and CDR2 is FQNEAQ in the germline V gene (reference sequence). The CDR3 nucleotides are TGTGCCAGCAGCCGCGGGACGACTAGCACAGATACGCAGTATTTT. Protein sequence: CASSRGTTSTDTQYF.

CDR3 protein: CAWSEGKSNQPQHF. For the CDR3, the DNA is TGTGCCTGGAGTGAGGGCAAAAGCAATCAGCCCCAGCATTTT. The genes are TRBV30 and TRBJ1-5; D is ambiguous. CDR3 length: 14 amino acids. V was shortened by 1 base and J by 1 base, with 8 bases between the two germline ends. CDR1 is GTSNPN and CDR2 is SVGIG in the germline V gene (reference sequence).

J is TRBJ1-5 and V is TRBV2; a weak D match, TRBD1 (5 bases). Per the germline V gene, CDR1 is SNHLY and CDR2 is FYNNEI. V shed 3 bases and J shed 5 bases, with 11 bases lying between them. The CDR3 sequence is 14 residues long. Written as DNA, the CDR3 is TGTGCCAGCAGTGATCAGGGTACTCATCAGCCCCAGCATTTT. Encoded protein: CASSDQGTHQPQHF.

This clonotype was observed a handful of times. DNA for the CDR3: TGTGCCATCAGGCACCAGGGCAAAAACACCATATATTTT. Its translation: CAIRHQGKNTIYF. This sequence joins TRBV10-3 and TRBJ1-3, with D possibly being TRBD1 (5 bases). Germline CDR1 ENHRY, CDR2 SYGVKD. The CDR3 spans 13 residues. Trimming left V 6 bases short and J 6 bases short, with 12 bases between.

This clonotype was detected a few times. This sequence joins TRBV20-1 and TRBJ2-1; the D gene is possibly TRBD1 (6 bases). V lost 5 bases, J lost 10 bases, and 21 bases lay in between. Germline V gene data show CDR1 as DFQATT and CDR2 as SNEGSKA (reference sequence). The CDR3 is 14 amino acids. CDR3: CSAYRVLVFREQFF. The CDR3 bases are TGCAGTGCTTACAGGGTTTTGGTCTTCAGGGAGCAGTTCTTC.

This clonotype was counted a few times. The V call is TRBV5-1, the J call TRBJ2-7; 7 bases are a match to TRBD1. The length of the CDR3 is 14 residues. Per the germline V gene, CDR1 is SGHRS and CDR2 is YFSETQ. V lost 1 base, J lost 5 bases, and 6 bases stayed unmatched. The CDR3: CASSLTGAQDEQYF. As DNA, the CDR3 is TGCGCCAGCAGCTTGACAGGGGCACAGGACGAGCAGTACTTC. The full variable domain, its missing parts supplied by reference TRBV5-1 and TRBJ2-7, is KAGVTQTPRYLIKTRGQQVTLSCSPISGHRSVSWYQQTPGQGLQFLFEYFSETQRNKGNFPGRFSGRQFSNSRSEMNVSTLELGDSALYLCASSLTGAQDEQYFGPGTRLTVT.

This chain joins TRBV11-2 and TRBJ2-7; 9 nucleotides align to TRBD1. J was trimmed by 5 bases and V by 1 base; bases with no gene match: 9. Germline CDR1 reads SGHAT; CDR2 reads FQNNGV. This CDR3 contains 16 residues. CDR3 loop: CASSLVTGGRFHEQYF. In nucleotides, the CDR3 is TGTGCCAGCAGCTTAGTCACAGGGGGCAGGTTCCACGAGCAGTACTTC.

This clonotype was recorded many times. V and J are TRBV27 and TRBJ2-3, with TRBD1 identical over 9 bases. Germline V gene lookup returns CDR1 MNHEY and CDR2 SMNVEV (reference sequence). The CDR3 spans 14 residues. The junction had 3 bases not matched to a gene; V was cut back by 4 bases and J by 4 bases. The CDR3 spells CASSSGTGSDTQYF. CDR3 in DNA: TGTGCCAGCAGTTCTGGGACAGGGTCAGATACGCAGTATTTT.

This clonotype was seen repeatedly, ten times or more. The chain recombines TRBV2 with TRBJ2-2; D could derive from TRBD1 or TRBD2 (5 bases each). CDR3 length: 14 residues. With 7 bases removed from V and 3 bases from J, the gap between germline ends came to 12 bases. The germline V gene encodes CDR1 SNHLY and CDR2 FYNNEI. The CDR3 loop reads CASMGERDTGELFF. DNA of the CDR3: TGTGCCAGCATGGGGGAAAGGGACACCGGGGAGCTGTTTTTT.

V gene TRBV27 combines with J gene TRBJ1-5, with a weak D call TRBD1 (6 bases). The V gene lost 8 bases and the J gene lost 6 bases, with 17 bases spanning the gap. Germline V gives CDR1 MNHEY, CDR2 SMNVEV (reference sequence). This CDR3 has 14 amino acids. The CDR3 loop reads CASGWGAEGQPQHF. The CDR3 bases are TGTGCCAGCGGTTGGGGGGCTGAAGGTCAGCCCCAGCATTTT.

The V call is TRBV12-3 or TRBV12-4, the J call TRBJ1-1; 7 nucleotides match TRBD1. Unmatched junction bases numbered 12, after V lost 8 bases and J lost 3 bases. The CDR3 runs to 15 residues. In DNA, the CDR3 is TGTGCCAGCGGGGGGCAGGGGGTAGGTGACACTGAAGCTTTCTTT. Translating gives CASGGQGVGDTEAFF.

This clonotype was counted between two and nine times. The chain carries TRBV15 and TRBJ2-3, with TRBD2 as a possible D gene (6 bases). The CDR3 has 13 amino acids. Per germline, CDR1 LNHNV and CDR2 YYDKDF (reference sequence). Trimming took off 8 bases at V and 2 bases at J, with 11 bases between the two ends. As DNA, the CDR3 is TGTGCCACCGCGGAGGGGAACACAGATACGCAGTATTTT. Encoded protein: CATAEGNTDTQYF.

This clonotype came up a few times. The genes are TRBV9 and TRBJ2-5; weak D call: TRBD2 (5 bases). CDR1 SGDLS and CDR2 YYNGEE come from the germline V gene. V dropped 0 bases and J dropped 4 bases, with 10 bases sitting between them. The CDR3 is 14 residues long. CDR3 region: CASSVGSGLETQYF. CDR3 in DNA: TGTGCCAGCAGCGTAGGATCGGGGTTAGAGACCCAGTACTTC.